The present entry profiles one TCR beta chain with its context. Antigen specificity is unknown. Sequencing used immunoSEQ multiplex PCR; TCRdb keeps in-frame clones, though not all of them. The data hold 15,000 to 25,000 clones, with under 80% observed a single time. Looked up from germline, CDR1 is MGHRA and CDR2 is YSYEKL. This CDR3 is built from 17 residues. Trimming removed 4 bases at V and 2 bases at J, with 18 bases between. Time point: cycle 4 day 1 (C4D1), after five to seven weeks of nivolumab. After autologous stem cell transplantation all patients relapsed, and prior brentuximab vedotin exposure differed between cohorts. Complete response, partial response or progressive disease were the best responses. The entry originates in a study of PD-1 blockade in classical Hodgkin lymphoma. Study results and limitations: Prior to therapy, complete responders displayed diversity much like that of newly diagnosed patients.

Sequenced material: peripheral blood mononuclear cells (PBMCs), taken before the fourth cycle of nivolumab. This receptor was identified in a human donor with classical Hodgkin lymphoma. V and J are TRBV4-1 and TRBJ2-4, with D unresolved. The CDR3 is CASSPMAQRRTKNIQYF. DNA for the CDR3: TGCGCCAGCAGCCCCATGGCCCAGCGACGGACCAAAAACATTCAGTACTTC.